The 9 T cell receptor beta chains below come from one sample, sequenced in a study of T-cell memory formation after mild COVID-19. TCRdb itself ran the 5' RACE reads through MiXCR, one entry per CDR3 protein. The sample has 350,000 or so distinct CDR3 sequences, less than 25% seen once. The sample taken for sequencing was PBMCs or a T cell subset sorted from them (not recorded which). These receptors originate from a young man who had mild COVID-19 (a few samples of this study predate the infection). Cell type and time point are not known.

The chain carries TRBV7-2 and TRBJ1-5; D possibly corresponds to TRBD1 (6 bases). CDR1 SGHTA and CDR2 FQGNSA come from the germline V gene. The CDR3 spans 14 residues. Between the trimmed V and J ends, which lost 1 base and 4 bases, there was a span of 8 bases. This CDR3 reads CASSLVGANQPQHF. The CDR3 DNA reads TGTGCCAGCAGCTTAGTGGGGGCGAATCAGCCCCAGCATTTT.

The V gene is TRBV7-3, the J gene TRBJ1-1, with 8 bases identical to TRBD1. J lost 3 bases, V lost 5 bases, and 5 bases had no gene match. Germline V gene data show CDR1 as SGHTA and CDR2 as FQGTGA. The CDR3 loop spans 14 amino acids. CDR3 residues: CASSGQGAHTEAFF. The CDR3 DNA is TGTGCCAGCAGCGGGCAGGGGGCGCACACTGAAGCTTTCTTT.

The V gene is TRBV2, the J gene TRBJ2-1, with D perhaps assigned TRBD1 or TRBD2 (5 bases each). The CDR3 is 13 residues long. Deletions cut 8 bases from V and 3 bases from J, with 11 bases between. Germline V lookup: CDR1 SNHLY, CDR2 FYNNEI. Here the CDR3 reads CASGASRYNEQFF. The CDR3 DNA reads TGTGCCAGCGGGGCTAGCCGCTACAATGAGCAGTTCTTC.

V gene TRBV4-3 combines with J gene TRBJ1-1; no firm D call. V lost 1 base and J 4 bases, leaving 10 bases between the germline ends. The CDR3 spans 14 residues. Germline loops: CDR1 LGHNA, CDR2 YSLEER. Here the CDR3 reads CASSQGGIGTEAFF. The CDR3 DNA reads TGCGCCAGCAGCCAAGGGGGTATCGGCACTGAAGCTTTCTTT.

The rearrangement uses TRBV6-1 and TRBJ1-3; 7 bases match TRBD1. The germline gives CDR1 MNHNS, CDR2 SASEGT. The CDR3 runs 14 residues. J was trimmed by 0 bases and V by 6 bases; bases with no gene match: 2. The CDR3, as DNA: TGTGCCAGCAGAGGGACAGCCTCTGGAAACACCATATATTTT. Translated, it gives CASRGTASGNTIYF.

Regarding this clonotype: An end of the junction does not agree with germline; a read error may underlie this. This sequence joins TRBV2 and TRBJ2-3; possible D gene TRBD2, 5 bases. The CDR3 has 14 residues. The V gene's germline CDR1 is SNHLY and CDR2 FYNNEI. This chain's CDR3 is CDSSELDGIDTQYF. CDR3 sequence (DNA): TGTGACAGCAGTGAACTAGACGGAATAGATACGCAGTATTTT.

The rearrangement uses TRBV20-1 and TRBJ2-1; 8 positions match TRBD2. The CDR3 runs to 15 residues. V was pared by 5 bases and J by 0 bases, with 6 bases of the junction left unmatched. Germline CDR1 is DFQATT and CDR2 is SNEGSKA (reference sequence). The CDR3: CSADSGGSSYNEQFF. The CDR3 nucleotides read TGCAGTGCTGATTCGGGGGGGAGCTCCTACAATGAGCAGTTCTTC.

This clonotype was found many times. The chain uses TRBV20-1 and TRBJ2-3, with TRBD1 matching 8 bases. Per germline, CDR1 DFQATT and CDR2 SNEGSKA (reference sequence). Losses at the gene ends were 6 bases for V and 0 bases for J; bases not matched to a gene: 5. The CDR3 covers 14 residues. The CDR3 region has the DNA TGCAGTGCGCGACAGGGGCCTAGCACAGATACGCAGTATTTT. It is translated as CSARQGPSTDTQYF.

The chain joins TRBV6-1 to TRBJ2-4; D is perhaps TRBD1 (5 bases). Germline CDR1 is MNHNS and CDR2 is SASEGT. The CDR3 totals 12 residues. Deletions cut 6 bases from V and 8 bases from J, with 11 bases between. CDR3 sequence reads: CASSRQRDIQYF. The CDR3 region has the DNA TGTGCCAGCAGCAGACAGAGAGACATTCAGTACTTC.